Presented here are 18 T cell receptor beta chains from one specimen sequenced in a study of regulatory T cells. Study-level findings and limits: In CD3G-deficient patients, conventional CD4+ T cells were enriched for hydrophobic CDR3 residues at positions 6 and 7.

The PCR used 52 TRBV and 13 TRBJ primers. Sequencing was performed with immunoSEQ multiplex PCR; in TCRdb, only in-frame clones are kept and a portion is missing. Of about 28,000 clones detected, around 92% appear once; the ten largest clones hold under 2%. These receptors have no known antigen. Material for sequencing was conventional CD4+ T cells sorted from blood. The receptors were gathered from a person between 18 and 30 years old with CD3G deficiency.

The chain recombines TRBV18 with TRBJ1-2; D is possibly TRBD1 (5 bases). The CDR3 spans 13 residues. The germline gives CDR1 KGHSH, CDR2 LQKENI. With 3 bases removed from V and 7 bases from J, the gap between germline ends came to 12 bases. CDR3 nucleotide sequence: TGTGCCAGCTCACCTCAGGCAGGGTCTGGCTACACCTTC. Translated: CASSPQAGSGYTF.

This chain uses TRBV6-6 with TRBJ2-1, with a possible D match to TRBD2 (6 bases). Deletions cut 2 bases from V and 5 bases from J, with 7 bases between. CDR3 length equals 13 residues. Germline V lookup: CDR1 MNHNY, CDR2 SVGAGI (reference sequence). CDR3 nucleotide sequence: TGTGCCAGCAGTTACACGGGAGACAATGAGCAGTTCTTC. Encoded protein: CASSYTGDNEQFF.

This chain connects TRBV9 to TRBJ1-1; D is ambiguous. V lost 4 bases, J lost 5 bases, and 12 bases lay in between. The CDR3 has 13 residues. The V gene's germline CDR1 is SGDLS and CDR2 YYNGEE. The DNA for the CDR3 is TGTGCCAGCAGCAAATTGGGAGGAACTGAAGCTTTCTTT. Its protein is CASSKLGGTEAFF. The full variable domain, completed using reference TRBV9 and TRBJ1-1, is DSGVTQTPKHLITATGQRVTLRCSPRSGDLSVYWYQQSLDQGLQFLIQYYNGEERAKGNILERFSAQQFPDLHSELNLSSLELGDSALYFCASSKLGGTEAFFGQGTRLTVV.

In nucleotides, the CDR3 is TGTGCCAGTAGTATCTTTCCGGGGCCGTACAATGAGCAGTTCTTC. Residues: CASSIFPGPYNEQFF. The V and J genes are TRBV19 and TRBJ2-1; either TRBD1 or TRBD2 may supply D (5 bases each). The CDR3 runs to 15 residues. From germline, CDR1 is LNHDA and CDR2 SQIVND (reference sequence). Trimming cost V 3 bases and J 4 bases, with 13 bases left between them.

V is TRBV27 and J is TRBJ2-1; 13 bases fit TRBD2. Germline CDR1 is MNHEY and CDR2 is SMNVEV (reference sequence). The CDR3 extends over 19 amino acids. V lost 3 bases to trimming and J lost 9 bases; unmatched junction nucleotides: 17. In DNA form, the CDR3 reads TGTGCCAGCAGTTTTTCCCCACCATCACTAGCGGGGGGGCGAGCTGAGCAGTTCTTC. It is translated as CASSFSPPSLAGGRAEQFF.

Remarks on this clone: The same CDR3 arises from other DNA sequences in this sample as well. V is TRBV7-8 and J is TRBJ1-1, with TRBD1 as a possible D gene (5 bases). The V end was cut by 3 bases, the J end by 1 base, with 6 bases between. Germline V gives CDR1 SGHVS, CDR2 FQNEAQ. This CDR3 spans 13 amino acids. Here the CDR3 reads CASSLGRNTEAFF. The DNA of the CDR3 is TGTGCCAGCAGCTTGGGACGGAACACTGAAGCTTTCTTT.

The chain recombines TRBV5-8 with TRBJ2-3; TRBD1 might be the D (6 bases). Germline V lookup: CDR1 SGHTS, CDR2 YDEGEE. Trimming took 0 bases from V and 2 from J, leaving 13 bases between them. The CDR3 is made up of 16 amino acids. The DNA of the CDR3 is TGTGCCAGCAGCTTGGCCAAAGGGGGATTCACAGATACGCAGTATTTT. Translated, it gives CASSLAKGGFTDTQYF.

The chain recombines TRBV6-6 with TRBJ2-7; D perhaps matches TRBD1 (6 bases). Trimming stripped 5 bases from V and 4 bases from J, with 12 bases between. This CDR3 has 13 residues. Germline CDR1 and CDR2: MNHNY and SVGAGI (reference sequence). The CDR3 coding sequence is TGTGCCAGCAGTAGGGGCAGGGGTTACGAGCAGTACTTC. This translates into CASSRGRGYEQYF.

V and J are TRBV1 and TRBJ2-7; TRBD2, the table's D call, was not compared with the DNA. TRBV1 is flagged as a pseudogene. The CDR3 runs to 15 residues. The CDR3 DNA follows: TGCACCAGCAGCCATTTCGGACTAGCCTACTACGAGCAGTACTTC. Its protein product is CTSSHFGLAYYEQYF.

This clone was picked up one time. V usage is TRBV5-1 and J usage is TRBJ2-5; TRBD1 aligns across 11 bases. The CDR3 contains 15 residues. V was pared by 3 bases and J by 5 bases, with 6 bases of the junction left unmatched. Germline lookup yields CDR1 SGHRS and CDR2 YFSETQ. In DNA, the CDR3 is TGCGCCAGCAGCTCTCGGGACAGGGGGACGGAGACCCAGTACTTC. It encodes CASSSRDRGTETQYF.

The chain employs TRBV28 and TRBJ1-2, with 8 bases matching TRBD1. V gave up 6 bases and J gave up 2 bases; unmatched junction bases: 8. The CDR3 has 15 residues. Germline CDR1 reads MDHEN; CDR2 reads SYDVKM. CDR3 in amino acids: CASRGNRGSNYGYTF. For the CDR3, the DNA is TGTGCCAGCAGGGGGAACAGGGGGAGCAACTATGGCTACACCTTC.

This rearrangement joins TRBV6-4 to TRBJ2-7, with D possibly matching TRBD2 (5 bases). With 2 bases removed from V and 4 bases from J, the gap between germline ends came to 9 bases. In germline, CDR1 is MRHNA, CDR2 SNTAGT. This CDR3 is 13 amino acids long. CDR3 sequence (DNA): TGTGCCAGCAGTGACGTAGCGCCTTACGAGCAGTACGTC. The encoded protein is CASSDVAPYEQYV.

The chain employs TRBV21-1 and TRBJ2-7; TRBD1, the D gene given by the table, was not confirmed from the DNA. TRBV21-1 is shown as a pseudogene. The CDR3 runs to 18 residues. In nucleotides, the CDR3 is TGTGCCAGCAGCAAAGAGAGAGAGGCGGCAGGGGGCCTCTACGAGCAGTACTTC. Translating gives CASSKEREAAGGLYEQYF.

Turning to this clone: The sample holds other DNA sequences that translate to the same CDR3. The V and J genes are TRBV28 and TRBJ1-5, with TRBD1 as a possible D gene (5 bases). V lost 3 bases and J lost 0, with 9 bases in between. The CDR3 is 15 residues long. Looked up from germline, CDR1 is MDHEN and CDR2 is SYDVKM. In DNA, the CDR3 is TGTGCCAGCAGTTTTCGAAGGGGTAGCAATCAGCCCCAGCATTTT. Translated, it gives CASSFRRGSNQPQHF.

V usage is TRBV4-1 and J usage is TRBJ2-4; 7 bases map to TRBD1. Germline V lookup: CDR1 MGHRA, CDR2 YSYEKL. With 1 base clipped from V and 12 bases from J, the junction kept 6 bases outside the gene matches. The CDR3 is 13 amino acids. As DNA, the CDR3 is TGCGCCAGCAGCCAAGTCTCGGGGACAGCTCAGTACTTC. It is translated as CASSQVSGTAQYF.

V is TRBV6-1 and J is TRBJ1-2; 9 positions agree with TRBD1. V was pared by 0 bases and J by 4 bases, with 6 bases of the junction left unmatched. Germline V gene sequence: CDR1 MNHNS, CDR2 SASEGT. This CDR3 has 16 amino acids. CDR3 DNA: TGTGCCAGCAGTGAAGCCGGGGACAGGGCCTTCTATGGCTACACCTTC. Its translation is CASSEAGDRAFYGYTF.

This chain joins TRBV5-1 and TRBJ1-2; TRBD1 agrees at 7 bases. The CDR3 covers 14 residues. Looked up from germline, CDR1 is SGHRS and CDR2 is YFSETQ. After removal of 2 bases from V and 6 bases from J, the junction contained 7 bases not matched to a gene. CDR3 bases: TGCGCCAGCAGCTTCGCCACAGGGGAAGATGGCTACACCTTC. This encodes CASSFATGEDGYTF.

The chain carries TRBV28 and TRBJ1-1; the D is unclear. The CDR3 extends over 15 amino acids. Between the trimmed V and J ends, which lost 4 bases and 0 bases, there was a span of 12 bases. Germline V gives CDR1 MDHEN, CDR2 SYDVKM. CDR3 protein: CASSSGVPMNTEAFF. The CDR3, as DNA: TGTGCCAGCAGTTCTGGAGTCCCCATGAACACTGAAGCTTTCTTT.